The next 21 T cell receptor beta chains were all read from a single sample in a study of blood T cell repertoires in COVID-19. Profiling relied on immunoSEQ multiplex PCR, and the TCRdb table lists in-frame clones only, not all of them. Here the sample spans more than 300,000 clones, 90% to 95% being singletons. Sequenced material: PBMCs or T cells enriched from blood (not recorded which). The source is a woman aged 25 to 39 who had been exposed to COVID-19.

V gene TRBV6-5 combines with J gene TRBJ2-7; D might be TRBD2 (7 bases). Trimming took off 8 bases at V and 2 bases at J, with 16 bases between the two ends. Germline assignment: CDR1 MNHEY and CDR2 SVGAGI. CDR3 length: 14 amino acids. CDR3 loop: CASRGRGETYEQYF. The DNA for the CDR3 is TGTGCCAGCCGAGGGAGGGGGGAAACCTACGAGCAGTACTTC.

The rearrangement links TRBV5-1 to TRBJ1-1, with 11 bases lining up with TRBD1. The germline CDR1 and CDR2 sequences are SGHRS and YFSETQ. The J segment lost 5 bases and the V segment lost 2 bases, leaving 8 bases of the junction unmatched. The CDR3 runs to 16 residues. The CDR3 DNA follows: TGCGCCAGCAGCTTAGCCGGACAGGGGGCGAATACTGAAGCTTTCTTT. Encoded protein: CASSLAGQGANTEAFF.

V gene TRBV12-3 or TRBV12-4 combines with J gene TRBJ1-2; D gene ambiguous. V gave up 3 bases and J gave up 5 bases, with 4 bases separating them. The CDR3 length is 11 residues. CDR3 region: CASSFSYGYTF. CDR3 DNA sequence: TGTGCCAGCAGTTTTAGTTATGGCTACACCTTC.

The chain carries TRBV3-1 (or the pseudogene TRBV3-2) and TRBJ1-2; 12 bases match TRBD1. V lost 3 bases and J lost 4; bases outside the gene matches: 12. Germline V lookup: CDR1 LGHDT, CDR2 YNNKEL (reference sequence). This CDR3 contains 18 residues. In DNA form, the CDR3 reads TGTGCCAGCAGCCAGCGTTTGGGACAGGGGGCCTTCGTCTATGGCTACACCTTC. Translated: CASSQRLGQGAFVYGYTF.

The CDR3 loop reads CASSLVAAGANVLTF. CDR3 sequence (DNA): TGCGCCAGCAGCTTGGTAGCCGCTGGGGCCAACGTCCTGACTTTC. This chain joins TRBV5-1 and TRBJ2-6; D is ambiguous. Trimming cost V 0 bases and J 2 bases, with 6 bases left between them. The CDR3 is made up of 15 amino acids. Germline-derived CDR1 and CDR2 are SGHRS and YFSETQ. Using reference TRBV5-1 and TRBJ2-6 for the parts outside the CDR3, the full variable domain is KAGVTQTPRYLIKTRGQQVTLSCSPISGHRSVSWYQQTPGQGLQFLFEYFSETQRNKGNFPGRFSGRQFSNSRSEMNVSTLELGDSALYLCASSLVAAGANVLTFGAGSRLTVL.

The chain combines TRBV7-9 with TRBJ1-1; maybe TRBD1 (5 bases). This CDR3 comprises 13 residues. Trimming took off 2 bases at V and 5 bases at J, with 9 bases between the two ends. CDR1 and CDR2 from the germline V gene are SEHNR and FQNEAQ (reference sequence). In nucleotides, the CDR3 is TGTGCCAGCAGCTTATGGCCAGGGACTGAAGCTTTCTTT. It translates to CASSLWPGTEAFF.

The chain uses TRBV10-3 and TRBJ1-2, with 10 bases fitting TRBD1. V trimming: 5 bases; J trimming: 3 bases; junction bases outside the gene matches: 6. The germline gives CDR1 ENHRY, CDR2 SYGVKD. This CDR3 region has 15 residues. The CDR3 nucleotides read TGTGCCATCAGTACGACAGGGGGCGAATACTATGGCTACACCTTC. Translated: CAISTTGGEYYGYTF.

This chain connects TRBV5-1 to TRBJ2-2, with TRBD1 as a possible D gene (6 bases). CDR3 length equals 15 residues. Trimming took off 3 bases at V and 5 bases at J, with 14 bases between the two ends. Germline V CDR1 and CDR2: SGHRS, YFSETQ. The CDR3 here is CASSYGQGPTGELFF. The CDR3 bases are TGCGCCAGCAGCTATGGGCAGGGGCCTACCGGGGAGCTGTTTTTT.

The chain uses TRBV25-1 and TRBJ1-1; D possibly corresponds to TRBD1 (6 bases). The germline V gene has CDR1 MGHDK and CDR2 SYGVNS. The CDR3 contains 15 residues. Trimming pared 3 bases from V and 6 bases from J, leaving 17 bases between. The CDR3 coding sequence is TGTGCCAGCAGTGATCCTACAGTGGGGGGGCCTGAAGCTTTCTTT. It yields the protein CASSDPTVGGPEAFF.

The rearrangement links TRBV4-2 to TRBJ1-2, with a possible D match to TRBD1 (5 bases). This CDR3 spans 15 amino acids. The germline CDR1 and CDR2 sequences are LGHNA and YNFKEQ. Trimming removed 1 base from V and 6 bases from J, with 15 bases in between. Here the CDR3 reads CASSQVGQDLNGYTF. The CDR3 nucleotides are TGTGCCAGCAGCCAAGTAGGACAAGACTTAAATGGCTACACCTTC.

The chain combines TRBV29-1 with TRBJ1-4; a possible D gene is TRBD1 (6 bases). Germline V gene sequence: CDR1 SQVTM, CDR2 ANQGSEA. Trimming removed 6 bases from V and 2 bases from J, with 19 bases in between. This CDR3 has 16 residues. In DNA, the CDR3 is TGCAGCGTGCGAGGGGCCCCAGGGGAGACTAATGAAAAACTGTTTTTT. Translation gives CSVRGAPGETNEKLFF.

The sample holds one count of this clone. V and J are TRBV4-1 and TRBJ1-1; D is unresolved. The germline V gene has CDR1 MGHRA and CDR2 YSYEKL. This CDR3 spans 15 amino acids. Trimming took off 4 bases at V and 1 base at J, with 13 bases between the two ends. The chain's CDR3 is CASSPRSGSNTEAFF. CDR3 nucleotide sequence: TGCGCCAGCAGCCCACGAAGCGGGTCGAACACTGAAGCTTTCTTT.

The sample holds a few counts of this clone. The chain uses TRBV11-2 and TRBJ2-3; TRBD2 matches at 7 bases. CDR1 and CDR2 (germline): SGHAT, FQNNGV. The CDR3 has 14 amino acids. V lost 3 bases, J lost 0 bases, and 0 bases stayed unmatched. CDR3 residues: CASSFGGSTDTQYF. The DNA for the CDR3 is TGTGCCAGCAGCTTCGGGGGGAGCACAGATACGCAGTATTTT.

Here the CDR3 DNA reads TGTGCCAGCAGCCTTACACAGGGGGCAGGCTACACCTTC. This encodes CASSLTQGAGYTF. The chain is built from TRBV6-5 and TRBJ1-2, with TRBD1 identical over 9 bases. The length of the CDR3 is 13 residues. Trimming cost V 6 bases and J 8 bases; bases outside gene matches: 7. The V gene's germline CDR1 is MNHEY and CDR2 SVGAGI.

The chain uses TRBV3-1 (or the pseudogene TRBV3-2) and TRBJ1-1, with a tentative D call TRBD1 (6 bases). Germline loops: CDR1 LGHDT, CDR2 YNNKEL (reference sequence). This CDR3 comprises 14 residues. V shed 4 bases and J shed 1 base, with 10 bases lying between them. The CDR3 here is CASSPRGSNTEAFF. The CDR3 DNA follows: TGTGCCAGCAGCCCGAGGGGGTCGAACACTGAAGCTTTCTTT.

The CDR3 is CAPNRAWHSPLHF. The CDR3 DNA reads TGTGCCCCGAACAGGGCTTGGCATTCACCCCTCCACTTT. The chain links TRBV24-1 to TRBJ1-6, with D perhaps matching TRBD1 (6 bases). The CDR3 is 13 residues long. Germline V gives CDR1 KGHDR, CDR2 SFDVKD. V was cut by 12 bases and J by 8 bases, with 16 bases left in between.

V usage is TRBV4-2 and J usage is TRBJ1-1, with TRBD1 matching over 8 bases. V shed 5 bases and J 2 bases; nucleotides not matched to a gene: 7. Germline CDR1 reads LGHNA; CDR2 reads YNFKEQ. The CDR3 sequence is 15 residues long. Here the CDR3 reads CASSARQGLNTEAFF. The CDR3 coding sequence is TGTGCCAGCAGCGCAAGACAGGGGTTAAACACTGAAGCTTTCTTT.

The chain has TRBV2 and TRBJ2-1; TRBD2 might be the D (6 bases). The germline V gene has CDR1 SNHLY and CDR2 FYNNEI. The CDR3 sequence is 14 residues long. V was cut by 4 bases and J by 4 bases, with 11 bases left in between. The CDR3, as DNA: TGTGCCAGCAGTGTTAGCGGCGATTACAATGAGCAGTTCTTC. It yields the protein CASSVSGDYNEQFF.

This chain joins TRBV7-9 and TRBJ1-5; D call uncertain. Trimming cost V 5 bases and J 0 bases, with 17 bases left between them. In germline, CDR1 is SEHNR, CDR2 FQNEAQ (reference sequence). The length of the CDR3 is 17 residues. Here the CDR3 DNA reads TGTGCCAGCAGCCCGTCACATAGCTCGTTTAGCAATCAGCCCCAGCATTTT. Its translation: CASSPSHSSFSNQPQHF.

The rearrangement uses TRBV19 and TRBJ2-7; D unresolved. V lost 3 bases, J lost 9 bases, and 18 bases lay in between. The CDR3 length is 14 residues. The germline V gene encodes CDR1 LNHDA and CDR2 SQIVND (reference sequence). The CDR3 region has the DNA TGTGCCAGTAGTATCTCGTCGTCTATTCAGGTGCAGTACTTC. Protein product: CASSISSSIQVQYF. The complete variable domain, with remaining parts taken from reference TRBV19 and TRBJ2-7, reads DGGITQSPKYLFRKEGQNVTLSCEQNLNHDAMYWYRQDPGQGLRLIYYSQIVNDFQKGDIAEGYSVSREKKESFPLTVTSAQKNPTAFYLCASSISSSIQVQYFGPGTRLTVT.

This chain joins TRBV7-8 and TRBJ1-6; possibly TRBD1 for D (6 bases). Germline CDR1 reads SGHVS; CDR2 reads FQNEAQ. The CDR3 spans 16 residues. Deletions cut 5 bases from V and 7 bases from J, with 18 bases between. The CDR3 nucleotides are TGTGCCAGCAGCCACCCTGGGGGCGGTTGGAATTCACCCCTCCACTTT. Translated, it gives CASSHPGGGWNSPLHF.